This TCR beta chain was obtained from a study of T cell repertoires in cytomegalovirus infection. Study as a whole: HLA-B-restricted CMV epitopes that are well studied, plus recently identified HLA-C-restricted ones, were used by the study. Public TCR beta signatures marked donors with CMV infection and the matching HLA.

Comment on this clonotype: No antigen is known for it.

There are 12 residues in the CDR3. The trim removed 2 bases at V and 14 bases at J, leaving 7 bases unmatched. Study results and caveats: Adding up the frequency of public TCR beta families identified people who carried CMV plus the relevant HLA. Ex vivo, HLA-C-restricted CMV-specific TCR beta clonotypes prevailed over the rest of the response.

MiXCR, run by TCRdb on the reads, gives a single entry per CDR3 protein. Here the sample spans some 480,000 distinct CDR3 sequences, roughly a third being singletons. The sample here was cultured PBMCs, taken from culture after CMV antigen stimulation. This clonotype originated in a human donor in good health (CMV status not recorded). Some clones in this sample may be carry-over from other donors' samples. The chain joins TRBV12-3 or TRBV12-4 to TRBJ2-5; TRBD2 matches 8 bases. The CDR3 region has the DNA TGTGCCAGCAGTTTAATAGCGGGGCTGTTATACTTC. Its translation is CASSLIAGLLYF.